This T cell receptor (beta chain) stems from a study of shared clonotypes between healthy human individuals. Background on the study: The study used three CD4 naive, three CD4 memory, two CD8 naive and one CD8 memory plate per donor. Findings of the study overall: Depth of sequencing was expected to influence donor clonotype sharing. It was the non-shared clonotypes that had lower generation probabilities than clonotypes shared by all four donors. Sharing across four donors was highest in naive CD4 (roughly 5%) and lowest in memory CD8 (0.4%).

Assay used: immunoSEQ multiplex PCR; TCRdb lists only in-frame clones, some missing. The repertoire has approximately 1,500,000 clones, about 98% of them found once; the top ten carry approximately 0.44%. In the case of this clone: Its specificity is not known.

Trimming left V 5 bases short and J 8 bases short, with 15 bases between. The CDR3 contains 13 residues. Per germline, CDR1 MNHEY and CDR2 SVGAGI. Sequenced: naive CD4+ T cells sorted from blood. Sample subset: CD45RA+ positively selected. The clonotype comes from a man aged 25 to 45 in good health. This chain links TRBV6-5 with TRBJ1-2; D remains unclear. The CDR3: CASSGQMSSGYTF. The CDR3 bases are TGTGCCAGCAGTGGCCAAATGAGCTCCGGCTACACCTTC.